This is a list of T cell receptor beta chains from one sample in a study of T cell responses to AZD1222 COVID-19 vaccine. Profiling relied on immunoSEQ multiplex PCR, and the TCRdb table lists in-frame clones only, not all of them. The repertoire holds 150,000 to 200,000 clones, with 85% to 95% as singletons. The sequencing used peripheral blood, collected on day 0 of AZD1222 vaccination. The source of these receptors is an adult in good health. Each CDR3 is given with its conserved first and last residue. D genes are given only for firm matches. Expanded clones are given a class, and other clones once, few, many or no size at all.

v_call	j_call	d_call	clone_size	cdr3_nt	cdr3_aa
TRBV25-1	TRBJ2-1	NA	NA	TGTGCCAGCAGCCGCGGGACCCACAATGAGCAGTTCTTC	CASSRGTHNEQFF
TRBV2	TRBJ1-3	NA	NA	TGTGCCAGCAGCTCGGACAGCTCTGGAAACACCATATATTTT	CASSSDSSGNTIYF
TRBV2	TRBJ1-1	TRBD1	NA	TGTGCCAGCATTTCTCAGGGGGAAAGCACTGAAGCTTTCTTT	CASISQGESTEAFF
TRBV7-9	TRBJ2-5	NA	NA	TGTGCCAGCAGCTTGCAGGGGTACCAAGAGACCCAGTACTTC	CASSLQGYQETQYF
TRBV27	TRBJ1-1	NA	once	TGTGCCAGCAGTTTCAACAGGGATTTGAACACTGAAGCTTTCTTT	CASSFNRDLNTEAFF
TRBV3-1/TRBV3-2	TRBJ2-5	NA	NA	TGTGCCAGCAGCCAGCTAAAAGAGACCCAGTACTTC	CASSQLKETQYF
TRBV28	TRBJ1-5	NA	once	TGTGCCAGCAGTAAACCGGGACAAGGAGGGGTAGGCAATCAGCCCCAGCATTTT	CASSKPGQGGVGNQPQHF
TRBV28	TRBJ2-3	NA	NA	TGTGCCAGCAGCCAAGGACTTACCACAGATACGCAGTATTTT	CASSQGLTTDTQYF
TRBV5-1	TRBJ2-7	TRBD2	NA	TGCGCCAGCGGGGAGGGCCAAACCGGGGCGGAGCAGTACTTC	CASGEGQTGAEQYF
TRBV28	TRBJ1-2	TRBD1	NA	TGTGCCAGCAACTTGCCCGGGACAGGGATCAATGGCTACACCTTC	CASNLPGTGINGYTF
TRBV5-6	TRBJ1-6	NA	once	TGTGCCAGCAGCCCGGGAAAAATCTCACCCCTCCACTTT	CASSPGKISPLHF
TRBV5-5	TRBJ1-1	NA	NA	TGTGCCAGCAGCTTGAAGGGAGGGAAAACAACTGAAGCTTTCTTT	CASSLKGGKTTEAFF
TRBV18	TRBJ1-2	TRBD1	once	TGTGCCAGCTCACCATGGGGACAGGGCTATGGCTACACCTTC	CASSPWGQGYGYTF
TRBV6-5	TRBJ1-5	NA	once	TGTGCCAGCAGTTACGGGCGACTGCGGGCCCAGCATTTT	CASSYGRLRAQHF
TRBV25-1	TRBJ1-6	TRBD1	NA	TGTGCCAGCCAAGGACAGGGTCGTTTACCCCTCCACTTT	CASQGQGRLPLHF
TRBV6-5	TRBJ1-2	NA	NA	TGTGCCATCAGTATTGACAGATTCGGCTACACCTTC	CAISIDRFGYTF
TRBV20-1	TRBJ1-2	NA	NA	TGCAGTGCTAGTATGGGGCTGATGGGGTATGGCTACACCTTC	CSASMGLMGYGYTF
TRBV3-1/TRBV3-2	TRBJ1-3	NA	NA	TGTGCCAGCAGCCGGACGGCCTCTGGAAACACCATATATTTT	CASSRTASGNTIYF
TRBV3-1/TRBV3-2	TRBJ2-7	NA	NA	TGTGCCAGCAGCCAAGGGAGGTACGAGCAGTACTTC	CASSQGRYEQYF
TRBV2	TRBJ2-5	NA	NA	TGTGCCAGCAGTGATGGACGGTTCCCGACCCAGTACTTC	CASSDGRFPTQYF
TRBV29-1	TRBJ1-2	NA	NA	TGCAGCGTTGAGGAGACCCCAAACGGCTACACCTTC	CSVEETPNGYTF
TRBV19	TRBJ1-2	NA	NA	TGTGCCAGTAGTATATCGGTCTATGGCTACACCTTC	CASSISVYGYTF
TRBV7-9	TRBJ1-1	NA	NA	TGTGCCAGCAGCTTACTTAGATCCGTAATGAACACTGAAGCTTTCTTT	CASSLLRSVMNTEAFF
TRBV28	TRBJ1-6	NA	NA	TGTGCCAGCAGTTTAAACTTGCAGCAGAGCTCCTATAATTCACCCCTCCACTTT	CASSLNLQQSSYNSPLHF
TRBV7-2	TRBJ2-1	NA	NA	TGTGCCAGCAGCTTAGTCTTGGGTTTCAACAATGAGCAGTTCTTC	CASSLVLGFNNEQFF
TRBV6-1	TRBJ2-1	NA	NA	TGTGCCAGCAGTGAAAGTGCGAAAAGCTCCTACAATGAGCAGTTCTTC	CASSESAKSSYNEQFF
TRBV12-3/TRBV12-4	TRBJ1-2	TRBD1	NA	TGTGCCAGCAGTCCCGGGGACAGCTATGGCTACACCTTC	CASSPGDSYGYTF
TRBV5-6	TRBJ2-6	TRBD2	NA	TGTGCCAGCAGCTTGCGGGGGGCTGGGGCCAACGTCCTGACTTTC	CASSLRGAGANVLTF
TRBV18	TRBJ2-5	NA	few	TGTGCCAGCTCACCACCAAGTGGATTGGAGACCCAGTACTTC	CASSPPSGLETQYF
TRBV7-3	TRBJ2-5	NA	NA	TGTGCCAGCCACTGTTGGGAGACCCAGTACTTC	CASHCWETQYF
TRBV7-8	TRBJ2-5	NA	NA	TGTGCCAGCAGCTTTTCCGGGGGCGGGGGCGAAGCAGAGACCCAGTACTTC	CASSFSGGGGEAETQYF
TRBV18	TRBJ2-3	TRBD1	NA	TGTGCCAGCTCTCGGGACAGGGCCAATACGCAGTATTTT	CASSRDRANTQYF
TRBV10-3	TRBJ1-1	TRBD1	NA	TGTGCCATCAGTGGAAGCCTAGACAGGGGGCTAGGTGAAGCTTTCTTT	CAISGSLDRGLGEAFF
TRBV28	TRBJ2-2	TRBD2	NA	TGTGCCAGCACCCCGGGGGGGGGCTCTCCCGGGGAGCTGTTTTTT	CASTPGGGSPGELFF
TRBV9	TRBJ1-5	NA	NA	TGTGCCAGCAGCGTAGAGGGGAGGCTAGGGCAGCCCCAGCATTTT	CASSVEGRLGQPQHF
TRBV5-1	TRBJ1-2	TRBD1	once	TGCGCCAGCAGCTCGGGACAGGAGCCCCCGTCCTATGGCTACACCTTC	CASSSGQEPPSYGYTF
TRBV6-6	TRBJ2-2	NA	once	TGTGCCAGCATAGGACTCCAGAACACCGGGGAGCTGTTTTTT	CASIGLQNTGELFF